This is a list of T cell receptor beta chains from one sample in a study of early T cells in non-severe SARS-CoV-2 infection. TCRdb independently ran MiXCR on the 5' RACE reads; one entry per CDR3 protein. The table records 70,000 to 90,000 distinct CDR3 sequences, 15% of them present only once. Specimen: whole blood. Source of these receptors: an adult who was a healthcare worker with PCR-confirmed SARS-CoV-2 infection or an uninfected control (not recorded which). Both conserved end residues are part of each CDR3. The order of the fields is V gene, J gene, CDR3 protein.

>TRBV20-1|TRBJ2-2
CSPSKRGPGELFF
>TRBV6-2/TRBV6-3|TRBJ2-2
CASSYWRERAVTGELFF
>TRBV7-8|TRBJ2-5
CASRGLAVQETQYF
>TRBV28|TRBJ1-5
CASSSTTWGDQPQHF
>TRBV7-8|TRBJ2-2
CASSHLAQIVTGELFF
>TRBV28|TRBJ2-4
CASRASSSKNIQYF
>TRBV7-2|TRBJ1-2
CASSLGTPYGYTF
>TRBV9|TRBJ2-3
CASSADVDTQYF
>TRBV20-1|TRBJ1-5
CSAYRQGAPNQPQHF
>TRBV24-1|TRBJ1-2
CATSDAGYGYTF
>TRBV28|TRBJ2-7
CASRAGSRPYEQYF
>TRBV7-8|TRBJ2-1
CASTQSGGWYEQFF
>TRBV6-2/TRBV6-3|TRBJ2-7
CASSSKILSDEQYF
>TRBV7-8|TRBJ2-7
CASSPYTGTTAYEQYF
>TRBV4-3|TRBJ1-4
CASSQAPGQGMEKLFF
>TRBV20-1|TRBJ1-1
CSARDPGRGNTEAFF
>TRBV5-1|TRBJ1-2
CASSQDRAYGYTF
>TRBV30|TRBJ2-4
CAWSGGGVAKNIQYF
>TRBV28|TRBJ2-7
CASTTGSSEQYF
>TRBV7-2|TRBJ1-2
CASSPQGGLRGDGYTF
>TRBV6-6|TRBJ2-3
CASGEPSGTSTDTQYF
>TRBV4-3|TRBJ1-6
CASSQDRWAVSNSPLHF
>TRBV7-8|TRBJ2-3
CASSLAVDAPRSTDTQYF
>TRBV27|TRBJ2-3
CASSSRGPYTDTQYF
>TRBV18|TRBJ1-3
CASSSRQISSGNTIYF
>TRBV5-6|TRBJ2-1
CASSSGTLANEQFF
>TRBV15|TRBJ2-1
CATTPTYNEQFF
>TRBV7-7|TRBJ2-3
CASSSSPGGTDTQYF
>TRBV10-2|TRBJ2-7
CASLDRPSSYEQYF
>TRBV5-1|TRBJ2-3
CASSLFAGGGTDTQYF
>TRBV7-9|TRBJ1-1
CASSLLPKANTEAFF
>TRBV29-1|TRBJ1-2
CSGEDTGLSGYTF
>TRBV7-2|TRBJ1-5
CASRLTGRGGNQPQHF
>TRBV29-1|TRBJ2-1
CSVRGLADQGEQFF
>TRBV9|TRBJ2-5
CASSVSGQREETQYF
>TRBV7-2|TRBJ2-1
CASSLVFRQGASEQFF
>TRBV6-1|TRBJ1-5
CASTSGVQPQHF
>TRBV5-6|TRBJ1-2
CASSYTGTSRYGYTF
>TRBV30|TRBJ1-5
CAWSVGAGNQPQHF
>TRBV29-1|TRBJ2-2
CSVGRLADGELFF